This entry lists 29 T cell receptor beta chains sequenced from one sample in a study of blood T cell repertoires in COVID-19 (dated by TCRdb to 2020 to 2022). Receptors were amplified or captured by the immunoSEQ multiplex PCR assay. As stored in TCRdb, this immuneACCESS dataset retains in-frame rearrangements with V and J assigned. A fraction of the clones does not appear; measured against another copy, unresolved V genes explain less than half of the discrepancy, and the remainder lacks a known reason. The sample table contains about 340,000 clones; only one count was recorded for approximately 82% of them. The biggest ten clones account for 2.5% to 3.5% of the sample. The sequenced sample was peripheral blood. Source of these receptors: a man aged 25 to 45 with active or convalescent COVID-19.

Written as DNA, the CDR3 is TGTGCCAGCAGCCCGACTAGCTTGCTAGAGACCCAGTACTTC. As protein: CASSPTSLLETQYF. The J gene is TRBJ2-5, the V gene TRBV9; 7 nucleotides align to TRBD2. The germline CDR1 and CDR2 sequences are SGDLS and YYNGEE. V shed 4 bases and J 4 bases; nucleotides not matched to a gene: 7. The CDR3 runs 14 residues. The entire variable domain, with the rest obtained from reference TRBV9 and TRBJ2-5, is as follows: DSGVTQTPKHLITATGQRVTLRCSPRSGDLSVYWYQQSLDQGLQFLIQYYNGEERAKGNILERFSAQQFPDLHSELNLSSLELGDSALYFCASSPTSLLETQYFGPGTRLLVL.

This chain uses TRBV5-1 with TRBJ2-7; D is undetermined. Germline-derived CDR1 and CDR2 are SGHRS and YFSETQ. The CDR3 sequence is 11 residues long. V gave up 5 bases and J gave up 0 bases, with 3 bases separating them. DNA for the CDR3: TGCGCCAGCAGTTACTCCTACGAGCAGTACTTC. This encodes CASSYSYEQYF.

V usage is TRBV6-1 and J usage is TRBJ1-5, with unresolved D. The germline gives CDR1 MNHNS, CDR2 SASEGT. The V end was cut by 3 bases, the J end by 2 bases, with 11 bases between. The CDR3 is made up of 15 amino acids. CDR3 DNA sequence: TGTGCCAGCAGTGATATCGGGGTTGGCAATCAGCCCCAGCATTTT. It encodes CASSDIGVGNQPQHF.

The chain uses TRBV25-1 and TRBJ2-7; 7 bases match TRBD1. V shed 5 bases and J 4 bases; nucleotides not matched to a gene: 8. Germline-derived CDR1 and CDR2 are MGHDK and SYGVNS. This CDR3 contains 14 residues. CDR3 amino acids: CASSNRDSSYEQYF. The CDR3 coding sequence is TGTGCCAGCAGTAACCGGGACAGTAGTTACGAGCAGTACTTC.

V is TRBV10-1 and J is TRBJ2-1, with 8 bases fitting TRBD1. V gave up 3 bases and J gave up 7 bases; unmatched junction bases: 8. The CDR3 is 15 residues long. CDR1 is WNHNN and CDR2 is SYGVQD in the germline V gene (reference sequence). Here the CDR3 DNA reads TGCGCCAGCAGTGACTGGACAGGGTTTAGAAATGAGCAGTTCTTC. Its protein is CASSDWTGFRNEQFF.

The CDR3 spells CSAPPQGGDDGYTF. CDR3 nucleotides: TGCAGCGCTCCGCCCCAGGGCGGAGATGATGGCTACACCTTC. This rearrangement joins TRBV29-1 to TRBJ1-2, with TRBD1 as a possible D gene (5 bases). This CDR3 comprises 14 residues. The germline V gene has CDR1 SQVTM and CDR2 ANQGSEA. Trimming removed 7 bases at V and 6 bases at J, with 21 bases between.

This clone was counted only a few times. J is TRBJ1-6 and V is TRBV9; 7 bases map to TRBD1. Germline-derived CDR1 and CDR2 are SGDLS and YYNGEE. V gave up 0 bases and J gave up 7 bases; unmatched junction bases: 4. The CDR3 loop spans 15 amino acids. The CDR3 nucleotides are TGTGCCAGCAGCGTAGGACAGGGTGGAAATTCACCCCTCCACTTT. Its protein is CASSVGQGGNSPLHF. The full variable domain, completed using reference TRBV9 and TRBJ1-6, is DSGVTQTPKHLITATGQRVTLRCSPRSGDLSVYWYQQSLDQGLQFLIQYYNGEERAKGNILERFSAQQFPDLHSELNLSSLELGDSALYFCASSVGQGGNSPLHFGNGTRLTVT.

The chain has TRBV12-5 and TRBJ2-5, with a possible D match to TRBD2 (6 bases). The CDR3 extends over 15 amino acids. Per germline, CDR1 LGHNT and CDR2 FRNRAP. Trimming left V 5 bases short and J 5 bases short, with 18 bases between. For the CDR3, the DNA is TGTGCTAGTGGTCTCACCTTCGGGACTGGGGAGACCCAGTACTTC. This codes for CASGLTFGTGETQYF.

V usage is TRBV7-3 and J usage is TRBJ2-1; no reliable D call. V gave up 5 bases and J gave up 5 bases, with 13 bases separating them. Germline loops: CDR1 SGHTA, CDR2 FQGTGA. The CDR3 runs 14 residues. CDR3 DNA sequence: TGTGCCAGCAGCGCCACTATAGGAGACAATGAGCAGTTCTTC. Protein: CASSATIGDNEQFF.

This clone was seen at least ten times. V is TRBV30 and J is TRBJ1-3; D not certain. CDR1 is GTSNPN, CDR2 SVGIG, per germline (reference sequence). The CDR3 spans 14 residues. Trimming removed 4 bases at V and 3 bases at J, with 13 bases between. CDR3 sequence reads: CAWNLGVRGNTIYF. The CDR3 DNA reads as TGTGCCTGGAATCTAGGTGTTCGTGGAAACACCATATATTTT.

The chain couples TRBV28 to TRBJ1-5; no reliable D call. Looked up from germline, CDR1 is MDHEN and CDR2 is SYDVKM. CDR3 length: 12 residues. V was shortened by 2 bases and J by 6 bases, with 5 bases between the two germline ends. CDR3: CASSLTGQPQHF. The CDR3, as DNA: TGTGCCAGCAGTTTAACGGGTCAGCCCCAGCATTTT.

The V and J genes are TRBV7-9 and TRBJ1-1; a possible D gene is TRBD1 (5 bases). Per the germline V gene, CDR1 is SEHNR and CDR2 is FQNEAQ (reference sequence). This CDR3 has 13 residues. V was clipped by 6 bases and J by 5 bases, with 13 bases between them. CDR3 DNA: TGTGCCAGCAGAGGGTCCGGGGGGACTGAAGCTTTCTTT. Translated: CASRGSGGTEAFF.

The chain recombines TRBV2 with TRBJ2-3, with D possibly TRBD2 on 6 matching bases. The CDR3 is 13 residues long. The ends were cut back, 7 bases at V and 6 bases at J, with 14 bases in the middle. Germline CDR1 reads SNHLY; CDR2 reads FYNNEI. CDR3: CASTRDSGDTQYF. Written as DNA, the CDR3 is TGTGCCAGCACAAGGGACTCTGGGGATACGCAGTATTTT.

The V call is TRBV9, the J call TRBJ2-5; D unclear. V was trimmed by 0 bases and J by 5 bases, leaving 11 bases between them. Germline V gene lookup returns CDR1 SGDLS and CDR2 YYNGEE. The CDR3 spans 14 residues. The chain's CDR3 is CASSVAVYGETQYF. The DNA for the CDR3 is TGTGCCAGCAGCGTAGCCGTCTACGGGGAGACCCAGTACTTC.

This chain uses TRBV28 with TRBJ1-1; TRBD1 aligns across 8 bases. The CDR3 has 16 amino acids. CDR1 is MDHEN, CDR2 SYDVKM, per germline. V shed 4 bases, J shed 0 bases, and the junction held 7 bases outside the gene matches. The CDR3 DNA is TGTGCCAGCAGTTCGACCGGGACAGGACTGAACACTGAAGCTTTCTTT. Translated: CASSSTGTGLNTEAFF. The variable domain in full, with the rest retrieved from reference TRBV28 and TRBJ1-1, is DVKVTQSSRYLVKRTGEKVFLECVQDMDHENMFWYRQDPGLGLRLIYFSYDVKMKEKGDIPEGYSVSREKKERFSLILESASTNQTSMYLCASSSTGTGLNTEAFFGQGTRLTVV.

The genes are TRBV5-6 and TRBJ2-5; D gene unclear. This CDR3 has 14 residues. Germline CDR1 and CDR2: SGHDT and YYEEEE. V lost 1 base to trimming and J lost 2 bases, with 9 bases between them. CDR3: CASSLPVSQETQYF. CDR3 bases: TGTGCCAGCAGCTTGCCGGTCTCTCAAGAGACCCAGTACTTC.

The genes are TRBV19 and TRBJ1-3, with D tentatively TRBD1 (6 bases). From germline, CDR1 is LNHDA and CDR2 SQIVND (reference sequence). Trimming cost V 5 bases and J 7 bases, with 18 bases left between them. The CDR3 runs to 15 residues. CDR3 region: CASSLIARGMNTIYF. The CDR3 coding sequence is TGTGCCAGTAGTTTAATCGCCAGGGGCATGAACACCATATATTTT.

The V call is TRBV9, the J call TRBJ1-6; 7 nucleotides agree with TRBD1. The CDR3 sequence is 16 residues long. After removal of 0 bases from V and 6 bases from J, the junction contained 6 bases not matched to a gene. CDR1 and CDR2 from the germline V gene are SGDLS and YYNGEE. CDR3: CASSVVSGQLNSPLHF. CDR3 nucleotides: TGTGCCAGCAGCGTAGTCTCGGGACAGCTTAATTCACCCCTCCACTTT.

The chain carries TRBV7-2 and TRBJ2-7; TRBD2 agrees at 8 bases. This CDR3 is 16 amino acids long. Germline V CDR1 and CDR2: SGHTA, FQGNSA. The V segment lost 5 bases and the J segment 7 bases; nucleotides outside the gene matches: 16. The CDR3, as DNA: TGTGCCAGCAGCCCGCCAGGCTGGGCGGGAGGAAGTGAGCAGTACTTC. Translating it yields CASSPPGWAGGSEQYF.

V is TRBV4-3 and J is TRBJ1-5; TRBD1 might be the D (5 bases). V was shortened by 0 bases and J by 5 bases, with 11 bases between the two germline ends. Germline V lookup: CDR1 LGHNA, CDR2 YSLEER. The CDR3 is made up of 15 amino acids. For the CDR3, the DNA is TGCGCCAGCAGCCAAGAATTAGACAGAGATCAGCCCCAGCATTTT. Translation: CASSQELDRDQPQHF.

The chain couples TRBV7-2 to TRBJ2-7, with a possible D match to TRBD2 (5 bases). CDR3 length: 14 residues. CDR1 and CDR2 from the germline V gene are SGHTA and FQGNSA. Trimming shortened V by 5 bases and J by 5 bases, and 16 bases separated the two germline ends. DNA of the CDR3: TGTGCCAGCAGCCCCCGAGGGAGCACAGACGAGCAGTACTTC. Its protein is CASSPRGSTDEQYF.

The chain recombines TRBV28 with TRBJ1-4; the D is unclear. The ends were cut back, 3 bases at V and 8 bases at J, with 16 bases in the middle. Germline CDR1 is MDHEN and CDR2 is SYDVKM. CDR3 size: 15 residues. The CDR3 here is CASSFSGHLVEKLFF. CDR3 coding DNA: TGTGCCAGCAGTTTTTCGGGTCACTTGGTAGAAAAACTGTTTTTT.

The sample holds one count of this clone. This chain uses TRBV23-1 with TRBJ2-7; D uncertain. TRBV23-1 is flagged as an ORF with uncertain function. The CDR3 is made up of 15 amino acids. Trimming cost V 2 bases and J 1 base, with 12 bases left between them. DNA for the CDR3: TGCGCCAGCAGTCAAGACGTCGACGGGTCCTACGAGCAGTACTTC. Translated: CASSQDVDGSYEQYF.

The chain couples TRBV9 to TRBJ2-2, with D maybe TRBD2 (6 bases). CDR1 is SGDLS, CDR2 YYNGEE, per germline. The ends were cut back, 3 bases at V and 0 bases at J, with 12 bases in the middle. The CDR3 covers 16 residues. CDR3 in DNA: TGTGCCAGCAGCGCCGCTAGCGCCGCGAACACCGGGGAGCTGTTTTTT. Translation: CASSAASAANTGELFF.

This rearrangement joins TRBV3-1 (or the pseudogene TRBV3-2) to TRBJ2-3; 9 bases map to TRBD2. Per germline, CDR1 LGHDT and CDR2 YNNKEL (reference sequence). V dropped 2 bases and J dropped 1; count of bases not matched to a gene: 4. The CDR3 spans 16 residues. The CDR3 coding sequence is TGTGCCAGCAGCCAACCAGTAGCGGGGGGCACAGATACGCAGTATTTT. Amino acid sequence: CASSQPVAGGTDTQYF.

V and J are TRBV28 and TRBJ1-1; 9 bases line up with TRBD1. Trimming took 5 bases from V and 0 from J; bases not matched to a gene: 7. Germline loops: CDR1 MDHEN, CDR2 SYDVKM. The CDR3 consists of 16 residues. CDR3 loop: CASSPRQGGLNTEAFF. The DNA for the CDR3 is TGTGCCAGCAGTCCCCGACAGGGGGGTTTGAACACTGAAGCTTTCTTT.

The gene calls are TRBV5-4 and TRBJ2-7; 10 nucleotides agree with TRBD1. V shed 4 bases, J shed 5 bases, and the junction held 6 bases outside the gene matches. The CDR3 has 14 amino acids. Germline CDR1 reads SGHNT; CDR2 reads YYREEE (reference sequence). As DNA, the CDR3 is TGTGCCAGCAGCCCGGGACAGGGGACCCACGAGCAGTACTTC. Its translation: CASSPGQGTHEQYF. The variable domain in full, completed from reference TRBV5-4 and TRBJ2-7, reads ETGVTQSPTHLIKTRGQQVTLRCSSQSGHNTVSWYQQALGQGPQFIFQYYREEENGRGNFPPRFSGLQFPNYSSELNVNALELDDSALYLCASSPGQGTHEQYFGPGTRLTVT.

This clone was observed a few times. V usage is TRBV19 and J usage is TRBJ1-2, with D unresolved. V was cut by 1 base and J by 0 bases, with 9 bases left in between. Looked up from germline, CDR1 is LNHDA and CDR2 is SQIVND (reference sequence). The CDR3 is made up of 15 amino acids. The CDR3 here is CASSIGRKANYGYTF. CDR3 coding DNA: TGTGCCAGTAGTATAGGCAGAAAAGCTAACTATGGCTACACCTTC.

This rearrangement joins TRBV13 to TRBJ2-6; 7 nucleotides match TRBD2. Germline V gene sequence: CDR1 PRHDT, CDR2 FYEKMQ (reference sequence). V lost 1 base, J lost 3 bases, and 3 bases stayed unmatched. This CDR3 has 16 amino acids. The CDR3 region is CASSLEGGGGANVLTF. CDR3 nucleotides: TGTGCCAGCAGCTTAGAAGGCGGGGGTGGGGCCAACGTCCTGACTTTC.